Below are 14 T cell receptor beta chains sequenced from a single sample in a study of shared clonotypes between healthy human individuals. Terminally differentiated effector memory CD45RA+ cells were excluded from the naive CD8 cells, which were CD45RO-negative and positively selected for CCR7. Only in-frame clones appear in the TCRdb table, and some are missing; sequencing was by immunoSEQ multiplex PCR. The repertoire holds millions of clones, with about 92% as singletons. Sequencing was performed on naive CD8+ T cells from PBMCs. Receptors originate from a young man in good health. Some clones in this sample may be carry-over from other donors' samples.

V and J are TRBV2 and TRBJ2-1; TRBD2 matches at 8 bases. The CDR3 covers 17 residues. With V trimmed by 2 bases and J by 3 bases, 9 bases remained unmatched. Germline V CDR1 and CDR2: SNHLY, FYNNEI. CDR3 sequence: CASSETGAGVLYNEQFF. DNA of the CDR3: TGTGCCAGCAGTGAAACGGGAGCGGGAGTACTCTACAATGAGCAGTTCTTC.

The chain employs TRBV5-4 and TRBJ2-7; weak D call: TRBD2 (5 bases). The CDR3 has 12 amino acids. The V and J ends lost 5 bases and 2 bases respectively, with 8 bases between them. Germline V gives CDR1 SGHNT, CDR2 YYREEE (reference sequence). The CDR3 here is CASRRGTYEQYF. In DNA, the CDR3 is TGTGCCAGCAGGCGAGGGACCTACGAGCAGTACTTC.

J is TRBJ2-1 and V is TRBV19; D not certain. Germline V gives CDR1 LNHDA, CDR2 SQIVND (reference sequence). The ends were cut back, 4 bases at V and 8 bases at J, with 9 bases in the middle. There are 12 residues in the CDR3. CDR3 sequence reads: CASSTPGDEQFF. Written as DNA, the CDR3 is TGTGCCAGTAGTACGCCGGGCGATGAGCAGTTCTTC. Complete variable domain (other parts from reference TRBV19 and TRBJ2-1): DGGITQSPKYLFRKEGQNVTLSCEQNLNHDAMYWYRQDPGQGLRLIYYSQIVNDFQKGDIAEGYSVSREKKESFPLTVTSAQKNPTAFYLCASSTPGDEQFFGPGTRLTVL.

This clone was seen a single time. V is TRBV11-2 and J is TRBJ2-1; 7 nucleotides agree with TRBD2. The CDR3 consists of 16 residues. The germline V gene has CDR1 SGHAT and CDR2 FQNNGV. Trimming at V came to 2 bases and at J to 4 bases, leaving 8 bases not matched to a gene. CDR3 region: CASSLMLSGPYNEQFF. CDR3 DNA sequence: TGTGCCAGCAGCTTAATGCTTAGCGGGCCTTACAATGAGCAGTTCTTC.

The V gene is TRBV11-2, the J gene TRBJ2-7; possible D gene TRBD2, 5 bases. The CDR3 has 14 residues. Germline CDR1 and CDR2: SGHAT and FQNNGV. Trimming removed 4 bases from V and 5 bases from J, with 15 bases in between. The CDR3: CASSSNPGIHEQYF. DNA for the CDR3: TGTGCCAGCAGCTCGAATCCGGGAATCCACGAGCAGTACTTC.

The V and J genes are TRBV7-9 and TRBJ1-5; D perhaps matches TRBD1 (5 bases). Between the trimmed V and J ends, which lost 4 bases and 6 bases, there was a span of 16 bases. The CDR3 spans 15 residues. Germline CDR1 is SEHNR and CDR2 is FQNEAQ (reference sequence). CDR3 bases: TGTGCCAGCAGCTCGACAGCCCAGGAGGGTCAGCCCCAGCATTTT. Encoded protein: CASSSTAQEGQPQHF.

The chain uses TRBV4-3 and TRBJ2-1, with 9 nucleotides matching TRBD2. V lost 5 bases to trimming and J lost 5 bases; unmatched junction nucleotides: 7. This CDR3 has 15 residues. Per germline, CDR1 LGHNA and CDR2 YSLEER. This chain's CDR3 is CASSSGTSRNNEQFF. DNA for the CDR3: TGCGCCAGCAGCTCCGGGACTAGCCGGAACAATGAGCAGTTCTTC.

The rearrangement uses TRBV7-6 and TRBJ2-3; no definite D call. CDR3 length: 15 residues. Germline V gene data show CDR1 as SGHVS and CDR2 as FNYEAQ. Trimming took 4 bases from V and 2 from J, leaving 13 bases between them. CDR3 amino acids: CASSSMGWVTDTQYF. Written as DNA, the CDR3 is TGTGCCAGCAGCTCCATGGGGTGGGTCACAGATACGCAGTATTTT.

The CDR3 reads CASRGSGYNEQFF. CDR3 nucleotides: TGTGCCAGCAGAGGGTCGGGTTACAATGAGCAGTTCTTC. The J gene is TRBJ2-1, the V gene TRBV7-9; no definite D call. The CDR3 extends over 13 amino acids. V dropped 6 bases and J dropped 4 bases, with 10 bases sitting between them. Germline CDR1 and CDR2: SEHNR and FQNEAQ (reference sequence).

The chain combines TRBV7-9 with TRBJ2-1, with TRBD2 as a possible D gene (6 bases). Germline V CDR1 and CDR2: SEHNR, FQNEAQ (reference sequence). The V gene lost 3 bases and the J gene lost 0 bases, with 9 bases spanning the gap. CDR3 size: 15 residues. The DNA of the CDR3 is TGTGCCAGCAGCTTCGGCGGGGTCTCCTACAATGAGCAGTTCTTC. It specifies CASSFGGVSYNEQFF.

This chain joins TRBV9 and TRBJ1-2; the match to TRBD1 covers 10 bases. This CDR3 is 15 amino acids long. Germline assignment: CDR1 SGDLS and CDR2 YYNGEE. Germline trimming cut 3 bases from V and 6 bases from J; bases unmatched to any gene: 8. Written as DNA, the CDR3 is TGTGCCAGCAGCGAAGGGACAGGGGTTGCGCATGGCTACACCTTC. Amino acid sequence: CASSEGTGVAHGYTF.

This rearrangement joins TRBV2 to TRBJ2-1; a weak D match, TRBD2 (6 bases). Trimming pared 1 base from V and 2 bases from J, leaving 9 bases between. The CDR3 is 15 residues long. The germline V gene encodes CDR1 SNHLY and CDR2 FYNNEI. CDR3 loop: CASSEVGSPYNEQFF. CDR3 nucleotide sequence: TGTGCCAGCAGTGAAGTCGGGAGTCCCTACAATGAGCAGTTCTTC.

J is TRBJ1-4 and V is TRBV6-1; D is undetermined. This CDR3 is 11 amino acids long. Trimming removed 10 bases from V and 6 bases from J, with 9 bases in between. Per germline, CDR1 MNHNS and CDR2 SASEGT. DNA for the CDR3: TGTGCCACCCACGTTGATGAAAAACTGTTTTTT. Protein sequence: CATHVDEKLFF.

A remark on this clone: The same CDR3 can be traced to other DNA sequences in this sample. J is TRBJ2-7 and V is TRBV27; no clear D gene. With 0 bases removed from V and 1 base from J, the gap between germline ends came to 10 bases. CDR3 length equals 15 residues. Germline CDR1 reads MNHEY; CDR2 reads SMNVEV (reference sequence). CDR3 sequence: CASSLSSGGSYEQYF. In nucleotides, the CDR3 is TGTGCCAGCAGTTTATCATCCGGCGGATCCTACGAGCAGTACTTC.